The sample holds many counts of the clone carrying this T cell receptor (beta chain). The data were obtained in a study of T-cell reconstitution after alpha-beta-depleted transplantation in children. TCRbeta library preparation incorporated unique molecular identifiers. In TCRdb, the PCR reads were re-called with MiXCR into one record per CDR3 protein. The sample includes about 92,000 distinct CDR3 sequences, 12% seen only once; the top ten take approximately 15%. Germline V gives CDR1 SGDLS, CDR2 YYNGEE. Trimming shortened V by 3 bases and J by 2 bases, and 15 bases separated the two germline ends. The length of the CDR3 is 15 residues.

The V and J genes are TRBV9 and TRBJ2-7; perhaps D is TRBD1 or TRBD2 (6 bases each). This sequence originates from a human donor who donated a stem cell graft to a child with inherited bone marrow failure. The sample in question was PBMCs from the stem cell graft donor, obtained from the stem cell graft. The CDR3 nucleotides are TGTGCCAGCAGCGGCGGGGCAGGGGTTCCCTACGAGCAGTACTTC. The encoded protein is CASSGGAGVPYEQYF.